This TCR beta chain was sequenced during a study of shared clonotypes between healthy human individuals. Overall study context: CD4 naive and CD4 memory each took three plates per donor, while CD8 naive took two and CD8 memory one. Findings of the study overall: Non-shared clonotypes were found to have lower generation probabilities than the clonotypes that were shared by all four of the sorted-subset donors.

Splitting of CD4+ cells produced CD45RA+ naive and CD45RA-negative memory subsets. Investigators spread the genomic DNA of each subset evenly over several immunoSEQ plates. Sequencing was performed with immunoSEQ multiplex PCR; in TCRdb, only in-frame clones are kept and a portion is missing. Found here are around 700,000 clones, more than 70% of them singletons; the top ten hold around 2%. The CDR3 sequence is 14 residues long. CDR1 SGHVS and CDR2 FQNEAQ come from the germline V gene. The ends lost 5 bases at V and 4 bases at J; junction bases unmatched: 8. About this clone itself: The antigen is unknown.

The V call is TRBV7-8, the J call TRBJ2-7; 7 bases are a match to TRBD2. The sequenced sample was memory CD4+ T cells sorted from blood. This sample's subset: CD45RA-negative fraction. This sequence was found in a woman aged 25 to 45 in good health. CDR3 nucleotide sequence: TGTGCCAGCAGCCCAGCGGGGAGCCGATACGAGCAGTACTTC. This codes for CASSPAGSRYEQYF.